Reported below is one T cell receptor (beta chain). No cognate antigen has been identified for it. The sample holds no much larger clone one base away, and base qualities are not on file. TCRbeta CDR3 regions were profiled with the immunoSEQ Assay using bias-controlled multiplex PCR amplification of genomic DNA. The paper's data handling went like this. The absolute abundance of each unique TCRbeta CDR3 region was quantified after sequences were collapsed and filtered. Differential abundance was tested with two models: a binomial (Fisher-equivalent) model and a beta-binomial model that adds time-dependent variance fitted from healthy donors. Clones with fewer than 5 combined templates were excluded, and clones with Benjamini-Hochberg FDR below 0.01 were called differentially abundant. In the beta-binomial model, variance was expressed as a function of the total template count across the two samples, in the form v = (b*log(k)+a)^2. Entries here come from immuneACCESS through TCRdb and include only in-frame sequences with V and J called. Some clones fail to appear in such tables; in the studies checked, an unresolved V gene covers under half of the shortfall, and the cause of the remainder is unknown. V and J calls and clone size are those listed in that table; D and trimming were worked out from the DNA. In this sample the table shows about 100,000 clones, 80% to 90% of which occur a single time. The ten biggest clones cover around 5% of the sample.

The junction shows trimming of 6 bases on V and 5 bases on J, plus 18 bases between the germline ends. In the germline V gene, CDR1 corresponds to SGHTA and CDR2 to FQGNSA. Counted from cysteine to phenylalanine, this CDR3 has 15 amino acids. CDR3 DNA is the only sequence kept; it has 45 bases, read in frame from the first base. These data belong to a study of identifying expanded T cells in peripheral blood (dated by TCRdb to between 2019 and 2020). With regard to the full study: Separate aliquots of the same genomic DNA pool were sequenced to produce technical replicates, and four replicates were compared in pairs. The paper's findings and limits, for the study overall: Across all healthy donors, variance in clone template counts between approximately two-week samples was found to increase significantly with total template count. The beta-binomial model significantly reduced the number of clones called differentially abundant and the false-positive rate across all healthy-donor time intervals. The binomial model flagged roughly 1.2 differentially abundant clones between technical replicates but 15 to 17 over roughly 2 weeks and roughly 20 over around 4 weeks. The authors expected that biological variance in healthy repertoires might rise further over much longer intervals, such as months to years.

During the collection period, no infections or other immune events were recorded for the healthy donors. To calibrate time-dependent variance in a beta-binomial model of T-cell clone differential abundance, blood repertoires from healthy donors were used as a training cohort. The training cohort comprised roughly 10 healthy donors, 3 female and 7 male. Donor ages ranged from about 25 to 64 years, with an average of 43 years. Whole blood from each healthy donor was obtained from a commercial supplier and was collected at three time points roughly 13 days apart. For immunosequencing, genomic DNA was extracted from unsorted whole blood.

The chain uses TRBV7-2 and TRBJ2-3; the D gene assignment is ambiguous. Input material: blood. The receptor's source is a person between 18 and 69 years old in good health. The CDR3 sequence is CASSPSLTQRDTQYF. The base sequence is TGTGCCAGCAGTCCCTCTTTAACCCAGCGAGATACGCAGTATTTT.